The 23 T cell receptor beta chains presented below share a single source sample, sequenced in a study of T cells in Graves' hyperthyroidism and ophthalmopathy (dated by TCRdb to the late 2010s). Library generation was performed with multiplex PCR. The instrument given in TCRdb is Illumina HiSeq 2000. TCR beta CDR3 regions were amplified from RNA transcripts. The first round of RT-PCR for the TCR CDR3 was performed with the HTBI primer set and the Qiagen OneStep RT-PCR kit. TCRdb reworked the public reads: Q25 trimming with fastp, MiXCR clone assembly, productive beta chains retained. Identical CDR3 protein sequences are pooled into one entry, listed with their most common genes and DNA. The sample has approximately 640,000 distinct CDR3 sequences on record, about 45% of them singletons. About 7.7% of the sample belongs to the ten largest clones. The sequenced material came from peripheral blood or thyroid tissue (not recorded which). Source of these receptors: an adult man with Graves' disease, either hyperthyroidism or ophthalmopathy (not recorded which).

V gene TRBV7-9 combines with J gene TRBJ2-6, with 7 nucleotides matching TRBD1. Germline CDR1 is SEHNR and CDR2 is FQNEAQ (reference sequence). V lost 8 bases, J lost 3 bases, and 4 bases stayed unmatched. The CDR3 covers 14 residues. The CDR3 reads CASQGEIGANVLTF. CDR3 nucleotides: TGTGCCAGCCAGGGGGAGATTGGGGCCAACGTCCTGACTTTC.

The rearrangement joins TRBV7-2 to TRBJ1-6; D may be TRBD1 (5 bases). The CDR3 has 14 residues. The germline V gene has CDR1 SGHTA and CDR2 FQGNSA. Trimming removed 6 bases at V and 8 bases at J, with 14 bases between. The CDR3 DNA follows: TGTGCCAGCAGACCCCAGGGACCCGATTCACCCCTCCACTTT. Its translation is CASRPQGPDSPLHF.

This clonotype was seen a few times. The chain combines TRBV20-1 with TRBJ2-7, with 12 bases identical to TRBD2. The CDR3 consists of 15 residues. V shed 5 bases and J 6 bases; nucleotides not matched to a gene: 11. Germline V gene data show CDR1 as DFQATT and CDR2 as SNEGSKA (reference sequence). The CDR3 region is CSARTLAGGPFEQYF. The CDR3 nucleotides read TGCAGTGCTCGCACGCTAGCGGGAGGGCCCTTCGAGCAGTACTTC.

In this sample, this clonotype turned up many times. A read error may produce the germline difference seen at one junction end. The chain has TRBV7-6 and TRBJ2-5; D possibly uses TRBD1 or TRBD2 (10 bases each). From germline, CDR1 is SGHVS and CDR2 FNYEAQ. The CDR3 loop spans 15 amino acids. CDR3 in DNA: TGTGCTAGCAGCCTAGCGGGGGACAGGGGCCAGACCCAGTACTTC. This sequence encodes CASSLAGDRGQTQYF.

This clonotype was counted ten times or more. J is TRBJ1-2 and V is TRBV13, with 9 bases identical to TRBD1. V was pared by 4 bases and J by 3 bases, with 6 bases of the junction left unmatched. The CDR3 consists of 15 residues. Germline V gives CDR1 PRHDT, CDR2 FYEKMQ (reference sequence). The CDR3 reads CASSSVQGADYGYTF. In nucleotides, the CDR3 is TGTGCCAGCAGCTCCGTACAGGGGGCAGACTATGGCTACACCTTC.

Regarding this clonotype: A read error may be the cause here, since a much bigger clone is one base away. The rearrangement uses TRBV7-9 and TRBJ1-1; tentative D call: TRBD1 (5 bases). Germline-derived CDR1 and CDR2 are SEHNR and FQNEAQ (reference sequence). CDR3 length equals 13 residues. V lost 9 bases and J 0 bases, leaving 11 bases between the germline ends. CDR3 protein: CASMGRMNTEAFF. The CDR3 DNA reads TGTGCCAGTATGGGGCGGATGAACACTGAAGCTTTCTTT. Full variable domain (outside the CDR3, taken from reference TRBV7-9 and TRBJ1-1): DTGVSQNPRHKITKRGQNVTFRCDPISEHNRLYWYRQTLGQGPEFLTYFQNEAQLEKSRLLSDRFSAERPKGSFSTLEIQRTEQGDSAMYLCASMGRMNTEAFFGQGTRLTVV.

This clonotype was seen ten or more times. V is TRBV29-1 and J is TRBJ1-1; D ambiguous. With 8 bases removed from V and 0 bases from J, the gap between germline ends came to 13 bases. The CDR3 runs to 13 residues. Per germline, CDR1 SQVTM and CDR2 ANQGSEA. Written as DNA, the CDR3 is TGCAGCCAAGAGGGTAGGCTGAACACTGAAGCTTTCTTT. Residues: CSQEGRLNTEAFF.

Concerning this clonotype: This could be a read error, since a much larger clone is one nucleotide away. The chain has TRBV15 and TRBJ1-1; weak D call: TRBD1 (6 bases). The V gene's germline CDR1 is LNHNV and CDR2 YYDKDF (reference sequence). The CDR3 covers 13 residues. The CDR3 region is CAASRGEGGGAFF. CDR3 nucleotide sequence: TGTGCCGCCAGCAGAGGGGAGGGGGGTGGTGCTTTCTTT.

This clonotype has a handful of counts. This chain joins TRBV20-1 and TRBJ2-7; D is perhaps TRBD2 (5 bases). Trimming removed 5 bases from V and 6 bases from J, with 17 bases in between. The CDR3 spans 13 residues. CDR1 DFQATT and CDR2 SNEGSKA come from the germline V gene (reference sequence). CDR3 sequence reads: CSAPPPGSREQYF. The CDR3 nucleotides read TGCAGTGCTCCCCCGCCGGGGTCCCGCGAGCAGTACTTC.

The rearrangement joins TRBV25-1 to TRBJ1-1; no firm D call. The V gene's germline CDR1 is MGHDK and CDR2 SYGVNS. The CDR3 is 16 residues long. V shed 5 bases and J shed 3 bases, with 19 bases lying between them. In DNA, the CDR3 is TGTGCCAGCAGTCCCCTTTTTCTAACGTCCGACACTGAAGCTTTCTTT. Translating it yields CASSPLFLTSDTEAFF.

This chain joins TRBV29-1 and TRBJ2-7, with 7 bases lining up with TRBD2. The V and J ends lost 0 bases and 2 bases, in that order; junction bases with no gene match: 1. The CDR3 covers 13 residues. Germline V gene sequence: CDR1 SQVTM, CDR2 ANQGSEA. This chain's CDR3 is CSVEDRGAYEQYF. The CDR3 coding sequence is TGCAGCGTTGAAGATCGGGGGGCCTACGAGCAGTACTTC.

At least ten counts were recorded for this clonotype. This rearrangement joins TRBV7-9 to TRBJ1-4; D is undetermined. CDR1 is SEHNR and CDR2 is FQNEAQ in the germline V gene (reference sequence). The CDR3 consists of 13 residues. The CDR3 DNA reads as TGTGCTGCCGAAAGCCCAACCGGGGAAAAACTGTTTTTT. This translates into CAAESPTGEKLFF.

This clonotype was recorded at least ten times. V gene TRBV14 combines with J gene TRBJ1-6, with TRBD1 matching over 8 bases. Germline trimming cut 5 bases from V and 3 bases from J; bases unmatched to any gene: 0. Germline values: CDR1 SGHDN, CDR2 FVKESK. The CDR3 consists of 14 residues. CDR3 sequence: CASSTGGYNSPLHF. CDR3 nucleotides: TGTGCCAGCAGCACAGGGGGCTATAATTCACCCCTCCACTTT.

The chain links TRBV20-1 to TRBJ1-1; TRBD1 matches 9 bases. V gave up 3 bases and J gave up 5 bases; unmatched junction bases: 7. This CDR3 is 14 amino acids long. Per the germline V gene, CDR1 is DFQATT and CDR2 is SNEGSKA (reference sequence). CDR3 nucleotide sequence: TGCAGTGCTAGCGGGACAGGGTCACAGACTGAAGCTTTCTTT. Its protein is CSASGTGSQTEAFF.

This clonotype was seen at least ten times. The rearrangement joins TRBV24-1 to TRBJ1-2; D is ambiguous. Trimming cost V 3 bases and J 0 bases, with 7 bases left between them. Germline V CDR1 and CDR2: KGHDR, SFDVKD. The CDR3 runs 14 residues. Here the CDR3 DNA reads TGTGCCACCAGTGATCCGGGAGCTAACTATGGCTACACCTTC. Encoded protein: CATSDPGANYGYTF.

This sequence joins TRBV2 and TRBJ1-6, with TRBD1 matching 9 bases. CDR3 length: 16 amino acids. With 6 bases clipped from V and 4 bases from J, the junction kept 7 bases outside the gene matches. Germline lookup yields CDR1 SNHLY and CDR2 FYNNEI. CDR3 in amino acids: CASRRNRGQYNSPLHF. CDR3 bases: TGTGCCAGCAGACGAAACAGGGGGCAATATAATTCACCCCTCCACTTT.

This rearrangement joins TRBV6-4 to TRBJ2-7, with D perhaps given as TRBD1 or TRBD2 (5 bases each). The CDR3 extends over 14 amino acids. From germline, CDR1 is MRHNA and CDR2 SNTAGT. Trimming left V 3 bases short and J 3 bases short, with 12 bases between. The CDR3 sequence is CASSESRGGYEQYF. CDR3 sequence (DNA): TGTGCCAGCAGTGAATCGAGGGGCGGCTACGAGCAGTACTTC.

The chain has TRBV2 and TRBJ1-2; 9 nucleotides align to TRBD1. With 5 bases clipped from V and 1 base from J, the junction kept 11 bases outside the gene matches. CDR1 and CDR2 from the germline V gene are SNHLY and FYNNEI. The CDR3 is 17 residues long. The CDR3 loop is CASSPGTGRSGNYGYTF. CDR3 DNA sequence: TGTGCCAGCAGTCCCGGGACAGGGCGATCCGGTAACTATGGCTACACCTTC. Drawing the rest from reference TRBV2 and TRBJ1-2, the complete variable domain is EPEVTQTPSHQVTQMGQEVILRCVPISNHLYFYWYRQILGQKVEFLVSFYNNEISEKSEIFDDQFSVERPDGSNFTLKIRSTKLEDSAMYFCASSPGTGRSGNYGYTFGSGTRLTVV.

V and J are TRBV4-1 and TRBJ1-2; D is uncertain. The germline V gene encodes CDR1 MGHRA and CDR2 YSYEKL. The CDR3 spans 13 residues. V dropped 1 base and J dropped 8 bases, with 11 bases sitting between them. CDR3 region: CASSQGGGKGYTF. The CDR3 DNA sequence: TGCGCCAGCAGCCAAGGTGGAGGGAAAGGCTACACCTTC.

This clonotype was seen a few times. A junction boundary mismatches the germline segment, possibly from a read error. The V gene is TRBV19, the J gene TRBJ2-6; D is perhaps TRBD1 (5 bases). The CDR3 runs 16 residues. Germline V gene sequence: CDR1 LNHDA, CDR2 SQIVND (reference sequence). In DNA form, the CDR3 reads TGTGCCAGTAGTGCTCAGCTGAGCTCTGGGGCCAACGTCCCGACTTTC. Translation: CASSAQLSSGANVPTF.

This clonotype has only one observation. The chain combines TRBV15 with TRBJ2-7; D may be TRBD1 (6 bases). Germline V lookup: CDR1 LNHNV, CDR2 YYDKDF (reference sequence). Trimming shortened V by 2 bases and J by 4 bases, and 15 bases separated the two germline ends. The CDR3 sequence is 15 residues long. This CDR3 is CATSRLGAGAYEQYF. CDR3 bases: TGTGCCACCAGCAGACTCGGGGCAGGGGCTTACGAGCAGTACTTC. The full variable domain, completed using reference TRBV15 and TRBJ2-7, is DAMVIQNPRYQVTQFGKPVTLSCSQTLNHNVMYWYQQKSSQAPKLLFHYYDKDFNNEADTPDNFQSRRPNTSFCFLDIRSPGLGDTAMYLCATSRLGAGAYEQYFGPGTRLTVT.

This chain connects TRBV29-1 to TRBJ2-6; the D is unclear. Germline CDR1 is SQVTM and CDR2 is ANQGSEA. Trimming took 8 bases from V and 1 from J, leaving 9 bases between them. The CDR3 consists of 13 residues. The CDR3 sequence is CSLVGSGANVLTF. The CDR3 coding sequence is TGCAGCTTGGTGGGATCTGGGGCCAACGTCCTGACTTTC. The variable domain in full, completed from reference TRBV29-1 and TRBJ2-6, reads SAVISQKPSRDICQRGTSLTIQCQVDSQVTMMFWYRQQPGQSLTLIATANQGSEATYESGFVIDKFPISRPNLTFSTLTVSNMSPEDSSIYLCSLVGSGANVLTFGAGSRLTVL.

This clonotype has a count of ten or more. The chain combines TRBV5-1 with TRBJ1-2; perhaps TRBD1 as D (6 bases). Per germline, CDR1 SGHRS and CDR2 YFSETQ. This CDR3 contains 14 residues. Trimming cost V 0 bases and J 6 bases, with 12 bases left between them. The CDR3 sequence: CASSLELQGHGYTF. In DNA, the CDR3 is TGCGCCAGCAGCTTGGAGTTACAGGGCCATGGCTACACCTTC.